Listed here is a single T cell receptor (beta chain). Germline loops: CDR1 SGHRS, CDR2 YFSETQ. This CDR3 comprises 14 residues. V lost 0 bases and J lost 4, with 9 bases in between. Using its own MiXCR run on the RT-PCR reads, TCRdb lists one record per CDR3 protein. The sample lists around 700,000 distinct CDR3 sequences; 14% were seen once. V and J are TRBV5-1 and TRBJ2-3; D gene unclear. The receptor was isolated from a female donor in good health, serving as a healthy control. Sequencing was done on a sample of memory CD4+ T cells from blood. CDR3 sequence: CASSLAGYSDTQYF. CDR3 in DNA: TGCGCCAGCAGCTTGGCGGGTTACTCAGATACGCAGTATTTT. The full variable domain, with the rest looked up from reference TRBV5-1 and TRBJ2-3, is KAGVTQTPRYLIKTRGQQVTLSCSPISGHRSVSWYQQTPGQGLQFLFEYFSETQRNKGNFPGRFSGRQFSNSRSEMNVSTLELGDSALYLCASSLAGYSDTQYFGPGTRLTVL.